The clone carrying this T cell receptor (beta chain) was observed a few times. Antigen specificity is unknown. Next came a second PCR, run for about 6 to 11 cycles, which used a sample-barcoded 5' primer along with a J-beta primer mix. TCRdb re-called the 5' RACE reads through MiXCR, storing one row per CDR3 protein. The table shows fewer than 800,000 distinct CDR3 sequences, with more than 20% occurring only once. This entry is derived from a study of blood T cells in healthy people across ages. The CDR3 is 12 amino acids. Germline assignment: CDR1 SEHNR and CDR2 FQNEAQ (reference sequence). Study outcomes and limitations: More naive CD4+ cells and higher diversity marked long-lived donors relative to aged donors. Unknown CMV status may confound age-related changes in expanded clones. Diversity of TCR beta per million T cells declined in a roughly linear way with age.

These same data were also listed under a study on T cells of mothers and their children. From that second work: The TCR beta CDR3 read count exceeded 9.5 million for each mother and was 2.5 million to 3 million for each child.

This chain connects TRBV7-9 to TRBJ2-5; D perhaps matches TRBD2 (5 bases). Matching the DNA end better, TRBJ2-1 makes the J call doubtful. This TCR was recovered from a boy aged 5 to 17 in good health. Input material: blood. CDR3 bases: TGTGCCAGCAGTTCAGCGGAGAATGAGCAGTTCTTC. It is translated as CASSSAENEQFF.